These T cell receptor beta chains were read from a single sample in a study of cytomegalovirus exposure and HLA in healthy donors. Data came from immunoSEQ multiplex PCR; TCRdb stores just in-frame clones and leaves some out. The repertoire holds 85,000 to 120,000 clones, with around 75% as singletons. Sequenced material: PBMCs. Receptor source: a man aged 35 to 55 in good health and CMV-seronegative. Both conserved end residues are part of each CDR3. The order of the fields is J gene, V gene, clone size, D gene, CDR3 DNA, CDR3 protein. A D gene is named only where the DNA matches it firmly. Part of the rows lack a size; the others show once, few, many or a class for expanded clones.

j_gene: TRBJ2-2; v_gene: TRBV2; abundance: NA; d_gene: TRBD1; CDR3nt: TGTGCCAGCAGTGATTGGGACAGGGGGTCCGGGGAGCTGTTTTTT; CDR3aa: CASSDWDRGSGELFF
j_gene: TRBJ1-5; v_gene: TRBV28; abundance: once; d_gene: TRBD1; CDR3nt: TGTGCCAGCAGACAGGGGACAGACAATCAGCCCCAGCATTTT; CDR3aa: CASRQGTDNQPQHF
j_gene: TRBJ1-6; v_gene: TRBV5-8; abundance: once; d_gene: TRBD1; CDR3nt: TGTGCCAGCAGCAGGACCGGGACAGCCTATTCACCCCTCCACTTT; CDR3aa: CASSRTGTAYSPLHF
j_gene: TRBJ2-1; v_gene: TRBV7-2; abundance: NA; d_gene: NA; CDR3nt: TGTGCCAGCAGCTTAGGTGTAGCCAGCGGTGAGCAGTTCTTC; CDR3aa: CASSLGVASGEQFF
j_gene: TRBJ1-5; v_gene: TRBV4-1; abundance: NA; d_gene: TRBD1; CDR3nt: TGCGCCAGCAGCCCAGGACAGGGGGCCTATCAGCCCCAGCATTTT; CDR3aa: CASSPGQGAYQPQHF
j_gene: TRBJ2-2; v_gene: TRBV12-5; abundance: NA; d_gene: NA; CDR3nt: TGTGCTAGTGGTCACAGTGCCGGGGAGCTGTTTTTT; CDR3aa: CASGHSAGELFF
j_gene: TRBJ2-7; v_gene: TRBV11-3; abundance: once; d_gene: NA; CDR3nt: TGTGCCAGCAGCGGCGGAGTGGCCCACGAGCAGTACTTC; CDR3aa: CASSGGVAHEQYF
j_gene: TRBJ2-7; v_gene: TRBV7-9; abundance: NA; d_gene: TRBD2; CDR3nt: TGTGCCAGCAGCCCCCGGCTTAGCGGGGTCTACGAGCAGTACTTC; CDR3aa: CASSPRLSGVYEQYF
j_gene: TRBJ2-1; v_gene: TRBV7-2; abundance: NA; d_gene: TRBD2; CDR3nt: TGTGCCAGCAGCCCCGGACTAGCGGGGGGGAATGAGCAGTTCTTC; CDR3aa: CASSPGLAGGNEQFF
j_gene: TRBJ1-2; v_gene: TRBV5-8; abundance: NA; d_gene: NA; CDR3nt: TGTGCCAGCAGTCAACCATACAGGGGCTACACCTTC; CDR3aa: CASSQPYRGYTF
j_gene: TRBJ1-3; v_gene: TRBV5-6; abundance: NA; d_gene: NA; CDR3nt: TGTGCCAGCAGCCCGTACGACAGCTACTCTGGAAACACCATATATTTT; CDR3aa: CASSPYDSYSGNTIYF
j_gene: TRBJ2-3; v_gene: TRBV6-1; abundance: NA; d_gene: TRBD2; CDR3nt: TGTGCCAGCAGTGAAATGGGGGGGATAGGCACAGATACGCAGTATTTT; CDR3aa: CASSEMGGIGTDTQYF
j_gene: TRBJ2-5; v_gene: TRBV2; abundance: NA; d_gene: TRBD2; CDR3nt: TGTGCCAGCAGAGACCCTAGCGGACTAGCGGGGGGGGCCCAGTACTTC; CDR3aa: CASRDPSGLAGGAQYF
j_gene: TRBJ2-7; v_gene: TRBV13; abundance: NA; d_gene: TRBD1; CDR3nt: TGTGCCAGCAGATTATCTGGGACAGGGGCCTACGAGCAGTACTTC; CDR3aa: CASRLSGTGAYEQYF
j_gene: TRBJ2-1; v_gene: TRBV20-1; abundance: NA; d_gene: NA; CDR3nt: TGCAGCGCGACCTTGGGGGGAGAGCCGGTCTTC; CDR3aa: CSATLGGEPVF
j_gene: TRBJ1-4; v_gene: TRBV15; abundance: NA; d_gene: NA; CDR3nt: TGTGCCACCAGCAGAGATCCTCCGGGGGGCGGGGAAAAACTGTTTTTT; CDR3aa: CATSRDPPGGGEKLFF
j_gene: TRBJ1-4; v_gene: TRBV6-6; abundance: few; d_gene: NA; CDR3nt: TGTGCCAGCAGTTACACTGGGACAAATGAAAAACTGTTTTTT; CDR3aa: CASSYTGTNEKLFF
j_gene: TRBJ2-5; v_gene: TRBV10-1; abundance: NA; d_gene: TRBD2; CDR3nt: TGCGCCAGCTCCAGGGGACTAGCGGGGGGAGAGACCCAGTACTTC; CDR3aa: CASSRGLAGGETQYF
j_gene: TRBJ2-5; v_gene: TRBV4-1; abundance: NA; d_gene: NA; CDR3nt: TGCGCCAGCAGCAAGGGGGATTCCGATCAAGAGACCCAGTACTTC; CDR3aa: CASSKGDSDQETQYF
j_gene: TRBJ1-3; v_gene: TRBV9; abundance: NA; d_gene: NA; CDR3nt: TGTGCCAGCAGCGTCGGGAGGGGCTCTGGAAACACCATATATTTT; CDR3aa: CASSVGRGSGNTIYF
j_gene: TRBJ2-3; v_gene: TRBV28; abundance: NA; d_gene: NA; CDR3nt: TGTGCCAGCAGTTTAAGCGGGTTAACAGATACGCAGTATTTT; CDR3aa: CASSLSGLTDTQYF
j_gene: TRBJ1-2; v_gene: TRBV19; abundance: NA; d_gene: TRBD1; CDR3nt: TGTGCCAGTAGTGAGGGACAGGCCTATGGCTACACCTTC; CDR3aa: CASSEGQAYGYTF